Listed here are 27 T cell receptor beta chains from one sample, sequenced in a study of T cell clonality in common variable immunodeficiency. The data were produced by immunoSEQ multiplex PCR, yet TCRdb's version contains in-frame clones alone and is incomplete. Altogether about 42,000 clones were found in the sample, and no singletons occur. The sequenced material came from peripheral blood mononuclear cells. These receptor sequences come from a person aged 18 to 75 in good health.

This clone occurred many times. CDR3 bases read: TGTGCCAGCAGCTTAGCGGCGGGGGGCGCGGGGGGC. Amino acids: CASSLAAGGAGG. The CDR3 reads in full as CASSLAAGGAGGYTF. The chain has TRBV7-8 and TRBJ1-2; a possible D gene is TRBD1 (6 bases). The read stops 3 residues short of the end of the CDR3; the missing end is completed from the germline J gene. CDR1 SGHVS and CDR2 FQNEAQ come from the germline V gene. The CDR3 extends over 15 amino acids.

Ten or more counts support this clone. The read ends 3 residues shy of where the CDR3 ends; the end is completed using the germline J gene. The chain has TRBV19 and TRBJ2-1, with 7 nucleotides matching TRBD2. The ends lost 4 bases at V and 5 bases at J; junction bases unmatched: 5. The CDR3 runs 14 residues. From germline, CDR1 is LNHDA and CDR2 SQIVND (reference sequence). The CDR3 bases that were read are TGTGCCAGTAGTACACTAGCGTTTGACAATGAG. Protein: CASSTLAFDNE. The complete CDR3 protein is CASSTLAFDNEQFF.

As regards this clone: A read error may produce the germline difference seen at one junction end. The read ends 3 residues shy of where the CDR3 ends; the end is completed using the germline J gene. The chain has TRBV5-4 and TRBJ2-1, with 11 bases identical to TRBD1. Germline CDR1 SGHNT, CDR2 YYREEE (reference sequence). This CDR3 contains 15 residues. CDR3 residues: CASRLDRGRWDEQFF. CDR3 DNA, as far as it was read: TGTGCCAGCAGATTGGACAGGGGGCGCTGGGATGAG. Complete variable domain (other parts from reference TRBV5-4 and TRBJ2-1): ETGVTQSPTHLIKTRGQQVTLRCSSQSGHNTVSWYQQALGQGPQFIFQYYREEENGRGNFPPRFSGLQFPNYSSELNVNALELDDSALYLCASRLDRGRWDEQFFGPGTRLTVL.

This clone appeared many times. Coverage ceases 3 residues before the CDR3 finishes, and the germline J gene fills in the end. This rearrangement joins TRBV19 to TRBJ2-1, with 7 bases lining up with TRBD2. Germline CDR1 LNHDA, CDR2 SQIVND (reference sequence). The CDR3 consists of 16 residues. V lost 1 base and J lost 8; bases outside the gene matches: 11. The part of the CDR3 DNA that was read is TGTGCCAGTAGTATAGGAGGGGTCGGGAGGATCGATGAG. It yields the protein CASSIGGVGRIDE. The full CDR3 sequence reads CASSIGGVGRIDEQFF.

This clone was seen a few times. The read finishes 3 residues shy of the CDR3 end, and the germline J gene is used to complete it. Other nucleotide sequences in the sample specify the same CDR3. J is TRBJ2-7 and V is TRBV19; 15 nucleotides match TRBD2. CDR1 and CDR2 from the germline V gene are LNHDA and SQIVND (reference sequence). The CDR3 loop spans 15 amino acids. After removal of 5 bases from V and 6 bases from J, the junction contained 5 bases not matched to a gene. The CDR3 loop is CASSVGLAGGSEQYF. The CDR3 bases that were read are TGTGCCAGTAGTGTGGGACTAGCGGGAGGATCCGAG.

In this sample, this clone turned up many times. The observed sequence ends 3 residues before the CDR3 terminus, with the missing tail filled in from the germline J gene. The V call is TRBV18, the J call TRBJ1-4; weak D call: TRBD1 (5 bases). CDR1 is KGHSH, CDR2 LQKENI, per germline. The CDR3 extends over 15 amino acids. V shed 1 base and J shed 2 bases, with 8 bases lying between them. This CDR3 reads CASSPQGNTNEKLFF. CDR3 DNA (partial): TGTGCCAGCTCACCACAGGGGAATACTAATGAAAAA.

This clone showed up many times. The CDR3 end is not reached by the read, which stops 3 residues before it; the germline J gene fills it in. This chain joins TRBV12-3 or TRBV12-4 and TRBJ2-1; 12 bases line up with TRBD2. Losses at the gene ends were 2 bases for V and 9 bases for J; bases not matched to a gene: 5. The CDR3 contains 15 residues. CDR3 amino acids: CASSLLAGGGGEQFF. CDR3 DNA (partial): TGTGCCAGCAGTTTACTAGCGGGAGGGGGTGGTGAG.

This clone came up many times. The CDR3 end is not reached by the read, which stops 3 residues before it; the germline J gene fills it in. The gene calls are TRBV20-1 and TRBJ2-6; 7 bases line up with TRBD1. Germline values: CDR1 DFQATT, CDR2 SNEGSKA (reference sequence). V lost 5 bases, J lost 0 bases, and 4 bases stayed unmatched. This CDR3 spans 15 amino acids. The part of the CDR3 DNA that was read is TGCAGTGCTCTTGACAGGGACTCTGGGGCCAACGTC. Amino acid sequence: CSALDRDSGANV. The entire CDR3 sequence reads CSALDRDSGANVLTF.

This clone was seen at least ten times. CDR3 DNA (partial): TGTGCCAGCAGGCCTAGCGGGAGACAATACAATGAG. Encoded protein: CASRPSGRQYNE. Given in full, the CDR3 is CASRPSGRQYNEQFF. J is TRBJ2-1 and V is TRBV2; 10 nucleotides match TRBD2. Read sequence stops 3 residues before the CDR3 end, and the germline J gene provides the missing end. The germline CDR1 and CDR2 sequences are SNHLY and FYNNEI. This CDR3 is built from 15 residues. The junction had 6 bases not matched to a gene; V was cut back by 6 bases and J by 4 bases. The full variable domain, in which reference TRBV2 and TRBJ2-1 provide the parts outside the CDR3, is EPEVTQTPSHQVTQMGQEVILRCVPISNHLYFYWYRQILGQKVEFLVSFYNNEISEKSEIFDDQFSVERPDGSNFTLKIRSTKLEDSAMYFCASRPSGRQYNEQFFGPGTRLTVL.

This clone was counted ten times or more. The CDR3 sequence is CASSTDSNTEAFF. The CDR3 DNA, read in part, is TGTGCCAGCAGTACGGACAGCAACACTGAA. The chain is built from TRBV2 and TRBJ1-1; possibly TRBD1 for D (6 bases). Read sequence stops 3 residues before the CDR3 end, and the germline J gene provides the missing end. V lost 5 bases to trimming and J lost 2 bases, with 9 bases between them. The CDR3 has 13 residues. The V gene's germline CDR1 is SNHLY and CDR2 FYNNEI. Based on the CDR3 plus reference TRBV2 and TRBJ1-1, the full variable domain is EPEVTQTPSHQVTQMGQEVILRCVPISNHLYFYWYRQILGQKVEFLVSFYNNEISEKSEIFDDQFSVERPDGSNFTLKIRSTKLEDSAMYFCASSTDSNTEAFFGQGTRLTVV.

This clone showed up many times. The CDR3 goes on 3 residues after the read ends, and that part is filled in from the germline J gene. This sequence joins TRBV7-2 and TRBJ2-7, with D perhaps TRBD2 (5 bases). The length of the CDR3 is 14 residues. The germline V and J ends were trimmed by 5 bases and 2 bases, with 13 bases remaining between them. Germline V gene sequence: CDR1 SGHTA, CDR2 FQGNSA. CDR3: CASSGTTRTYEQYF. Partial CDR3 DNA: TGTGCCAGCAGCGGAACAACTAGAACCTACGAG.

Ten or more counts support this clone. The observed sequence ends 3 residues before the CDR3 terminus, with the missing tail filled in from the germline J gene. The chain carries TRBV4-2 and TRBJ2-5; 10 bases line up with TRBD2. Germline CDR1 reads LGHNA; CDR2 reads YNFKEQ. Trimming cost V 0 bases and J 1 base; bases outside gene matches: 8. This CDR3 contains 18 residues. Partial CDR3 DNA: TGTGCCAGCAGCCAAGAACAGCGGGAGGGACTCTTCCAAGAGACC. Translated, it gives CASSQEQREGLFQET. The CDR3, in full, reads CASSQEQREGLFQETQYF.

This clone was picked up many times. Read data end 3 residues before the CDR3 end; the end is taken from the germline J gene. This chain joins TRBV5-1 and TRBJ1-1; D ambiguous. The CDR3 spans 14 residues. V was trimmed by 2 bases and J by 4 bases, leaving 12 bases between them. Germline V gene lookup returns CDR1 SGHRS and CDR2 YFSETQ. The sequenced CDR3 bases are TGCGCCAGCAGCTTACTATCACCCCCCACTGAA. Protein product: CASSLLSPPTE. The whole CDR3 region reads CASSLLSPPTEAFF.

As regards this clone: The read falls 3 residues short of the CDR3 end, and the missing part is taken from the germline J gene. The rearrangement uses TRBV2 and TRBJ1-4; D is possibly TRBD1 (6 bases). Germline V lookup: CDR1 SNHLY, CDR2 FYNNEI. This CDR3 is built from 17 residues. CDR3 sequence: CASEGTLLGDGNSPLFF. Partial CDR3 DNA: TGTGCCAGCGAAGGGACATTACTCGGGGATGGGAATTCACCA.

This clone showed up many times. The read falls 3 residues short of the CDR3 end, and the missing part is taken from the germline J gene. This sequence joins TRBV6-2 or TRBV6-3 and TRBJ2-7, with D perhaps TRBD2 (7 bases). The CDR3 spans 13 residues. V dropped 0 bases and J dropped 6 bases, with 9 bases sitting between them. Germline assignment: CDR1 MNHEY and CDR2 SVGEGT. CDR3 DNA, as far as it was read: TGTGCCAGCAGTTACTCGGGAGGGGGCGAG. Translated: CASSYSGGGE. In full, the CDR3 reads CASSYSGGGEQYF.

This clone was detected a few times. The read ends 3 residues before the CDR3 terminus; that terminus is restored from the germline J gene. The J gene is TRBJ1-4, the V gene TRBV5-6; D call uncertain. The CDR3 totals 13 residues. Germline V gives CDR1 SGHDT, CDR2 YYEEEE. The covered CDR3 bases are TGTGCCAGCAGCGATCACAGTTATTCACCA. Amino acid sequence: CASSDHSYSP. The whole CDR3 sequence is CASSDHSYSPLFF.

This clone was counted many times. From the germline J gene comes the end of the CDR3, since the read stops 3 residues before it. This chain joins TRBV20-1 and TRBJ2-3; weak D call: TRBD2 (5 bases). The CDR3 is 15 residues long. With 2 bases removed from V and 2 bases from J, the gap between germline ends came to 14 bases. Germline V lookup: CDR1 DFQATT, CDR2 SNEGSKA (reference sequence). CDR3 in amino acids: CSARKAATNTDTQYF. The CDR3 bases that were read are TGCAGTGCTAGAAAAGCGGCCACCAACACAGATACG.

This clone was observed at least ten times. The read ends 3 residues shy of where the CDR3 ends; the end is completed using the germline J gene. The J gene is TRBJ2-1, the V gene TRBV7-6, with unresolved D. The CDR3 has 12 amino acids. The ends were cut back, 1 base at V and 9 bases at J, with 7 bases in the middle. The germline V gene has CDR1 SGHVS and CDR2 FNYEAQ. The sequenced CDR3 bases are TGTGCCAGCAGCTTAGGATGGGCTGAG. It is translated as CASSLGWAE. The whole CDR3 sequence is CASSLGWAEQFF.

This clone showed up many times. The CDR3 goes on 3 residues after the read ends, and that part is filled in from the germline J gene. The V and J genes are TRBV2 and TRBJ2-2; 7 positions match TRBD1. The J segment lost 0 bases and the V segment lost 7 bases, leaving 2 bases of the junction unmatched. The CDR3 extends over 14 amino acids. Germline CDR1 reads SNHLY; CDR2 reads FYNNEI. The part of the CDR3 DNA that was read is TGTGCCAGCAACGGACAGGCGAACACCGGGGAG. Translating it yields CASNGQANTGE. The full CDR3 is CASNGQANTGELFF. Together with reference TRBV2 and TRBJ2-2, the CDR3 gives the full variable domain: EPEVTQTPSHQVTQMGQEVILRCVPISNHLYFYWYRQILGQKVEFLVSFYNNEISEKSEIFDDQFSVERPDGSNFTLKIRSTKLEDSAMYFCASNGQANTGELFFGEGSRLTVL.

This clone occurred many times. The observed sequence ends 3 residues before the CDR3 terminus, with the missing tail filled in from the germline J gene. V is TRBV20-1 and J is TRBJ2-2; 11 bases align to TRBD2. Germline lookup yields CDR1 DFQATT and CDR2 SNEGSKA (reference sequence). This CDR3 has 17 amino acids. V dropped 1 base and J dropped 3; count of bases not matched to a gene: 7. The CDR3 protein is CSARVRGLADYTGELFF. The DNA read from the CDR3 is TGCAGTGCTAGAGTAAGGGGACTAGCGGATTACACCGGGGAG.

In this sample, this clone turned up many times. The read terminates 3 residues before the CDR3 end, so the remaining end is supplied by the germline J gene. The genes are TRBV13 and TRBJ2-7; no definite D call. This CDR3 has 11 amino acids. CDR1 is PRHDT, CDR2 FYEKMQ, per germline (reference sequence). V was trimmed by 4 bases and J by 6 bases, leaving 7 bases between them. CDR3: CASSSRGEQYF. The CDR3 DNA, read in part, is TGTGCCAGCAGCTCCCGAGGCGAG.

At least ten counts were recorded for this clone. The read ends 3 residues early relative to the CDR3; the germline J gene fills the gap. The V call is TRBV11-2, the J call TRBJ1-2, with D perhaps TRBD1 (5 bases). Per the germline V gene, CDR1 is SGHAT and CDR2 is FQNNGV. The CDR3 length is 14 residues. CDR3 residues: CASSLVRSGGGYTF. The DNA read from the CDR3 is TGTGCCAGCAGCTTAGTGCGCTCGGGGGGAGGC.

Many counts were recorded for this clone. The CDR3 is cut off 3 residues early in the read; its end comes from the germline J gene. V gene TRBV5-4 combines with J gene TRBJ2-3; D is ambiguous. CDR3 length: 14 residues. Trimming removed 0 bases at V and 4 bases at J, with 9 bases between. Germline CDR1 reads SGHNT; CDR2 reads YYREEE (reference sequence). CDR3 protein: CASSLVVAPDTQYF. CDR3 DNA, as far as it was read: TGTGCCAGCAGCTTGGTGGTAGCCCCAGATACG.

This clone was seen ten or more times. The read ends 3 residues before the CDR3 terminus; that terminus is restored from the germline J gene. The V and J genes are TRBV20-1 and TRBJ2-7, with a possible D match to TRBD1 (6 bases). Trimming took off 3 bases at V and 6 bases at J, with 12 bases between the two ends. Germline V lookup: CDR1 DFQATT, CDR2 SNEGSKA (reference sequence). CDR3 length: 12 amino acids. Incomplete CDR3 DNA: TGCAGTGCTAGCCTGGGGACACTCGAG. This sequence encodes CSASLGTLE. The entire CDR3 protein reads CSASLGTLEQYF.

This clone has ten or more counts. The read finishes 3 residues shy of the CDR3 end, and the germline J gene is used to complete it. V usage is TRBV5-1 and J usage is TRBJ2-7, with 8 bases that match TRBD2. With 4 bases clipped from V and 3 bases from J, the junction kept 3 bases outside the gene matches. The CDR3 is 13 amino acids. Germline V gives CDR1 SGHRS, CDR2 YFSETQ. CDR3 protein: CASSKGLVYEQYF. The sequenced part of the CDR3 DNA is TGCGCCAGCAGCAAGGGACTAGTCTACGAG.

Note on this clone: A much larger clone is a single base away; this may be a read error. Coverage ceases 3 residues before the CDR3 finishes, and the germline J gene fills in the end. This chain links TRBV30 with TRBJ2-2; 8 nucleotides match TRBD1. CDR3 length equals 14 residues. Per the germline V gene, CDR1 is GTSNPN and CDR2 is SVGIG (reference sequence). The CDR3 DNA, read in part, is TGTGCCTGGAGTGAGGACAGGGCTAATGGAAAG. Encoded protein: CAWSEDRANGK. The entire CDR3 protein reads CAWSEDRANGKLFF.

This clone was counted many times. Coverage ceases 3 residues before the CDR3 finishes, and the germline J gene fills in the end. The V gene is TRBV12-3 or TRBV12-4, the J gene TRBJ2-5; 9 bases align to TRBD2. V was clipped by 1 base and J by 7 bases; unmatched bases: 7. The CDR3 loop spans 15 amino acids. Incomplete CDR3 DNA: TGTGCCAGCAGTTTAGGGACTAGCGTACCGGGGACC. Amino acids: CASSLGTSVPGT. Given in full, the CDR3 is CASSLGTSVPGTQYF.